A single sample gave rise to the 12 T cell receptor beta chains below, sequenced in a study of T-cell memory formation after mild COVID-19. TCRdb fed the 5' RACE reads into MiXCR, producing one record per CDR3 protein. Among approximately 180,000 distinct CDR3 sequences listed, approximately 16% were seen once. The specimen sequenced was PBMCs or a T cell subset sorted from them (not recorded which). These receptors originate from an adult woman who had mild COVID-19 (a few samples of this study predate the infection). Cell type and time point are not known.

The sample holds a few counts of this clonotype. The V and J genes are TRBV20-1 and TRBJ1-1, with D possibly being TRBD1 (6 bases). The CDR3 totals 15 residues. The germline CDR1 and CDR2 sequences are DFQATT and SNEGSKA (reference sequence). V lost 4 bases, J lost 0 bases, and 15 bases lay in between. For the CDR3, the DNA is TGCAGTGCTACCCCCCGGGGGCGAATGAACACTGAAGCTTTCTTT. Amino acids: CSATPRGRMNTEAFF.

The J gene is TRBJ1-1, the V gene TRBV27; unclear D gene. Deletions cut 6 bases from V and 6 bases from J, with 17 bases between. Germline V gene sequence: CDR1 MNHEY, CDR2 SMNVEV (reference sequence). CDR3 size: 14 residues. DNA for the CDR3: TGTGCCAGCAGCCGAACGGCGAGGGCCTCTGAAGCTTTCTTT. Protein sequence: CASSRTARASEAFF.

This chain uses TRBV7-9 with TRBJ2-7; 8 nucleotides agree with TRBD1. J was trimmed by 3 bases and V by 3 bases; bases with no gene match: 10. The CDR3 runs 16 residues. Germline assignment: CDR1 SEHNR and CDR2 FQNEAQ (reference sequence). DNA for the CDR3: TGTGCCAGCAGCTTGGTAACCGGGACAGGCCTCTACGAGCAGTACTTC. It is translated as CASSLVTGTGLYEQYF.

The table lists this clonotype with a few counts. The chain combines TRBV20-1 with TRBJ1-1; D remains unclear. The V end lost 3 bases, the J end lost 0 bases, and 8 bases lay between the germline ends. The CDR3 loop spans 13 amino acids. The germline CDR1 and CDR2 sequences are DFQATT and SNEGSKA (reference sequence). The CDR3 is CSARKDMNTEAFF. CDR3 bases: TGCAGTGCTAGGAAAGACATGAACACTGAAGCTTTCTTT.

This clonotype has a handful of counts. The rearrangement links TRBV4-3 to TRBJ2-1; tentatively, D is TRBD2 (7 bases). CDR3 size: 16 residues. Germline CDR1 LGHNA, CDR2 YSLEER. Between the trimmed V and J ends, which lost 1 base and 0 bases, there was a span of 10 bases. The CDR3 sequence: CASSQGGGSSYNEQFF. CDR3 in DNA: TGCGCCAGCAGCCAAGGGGGGGGCAGCTCCTACAATGAGCAGTTCTTC.

V and J are TRBV12-3 or TRBV12-4 and TRBJ1-2, with 7 bases identical to TRBD1. The J segment lost 3 bases and the V segment lost 6 bases, leaving 4 bases of the junction unmatched. There are 13 residues in the CDR3. CDR3 bases: TGTGCCAGCAGCACGGGACAGCACTATGGCTACACCTTC. Residues: CASSTGQHYGYTF.

In this sample, this clonotype turned up a few times. The rearrangement uses TRBV7-6 and TRBJ2-7; D is perhaps TRBD1 or TRBD2 (5 bases each). Germline CDR1 is SGHVS and CDR2 is FNYEAQ. The germline V and J ends were trimmed by 3 bases and 5 bases, with 17 bases remaining between them. The CDR3 extends over 15 amino acids. CDR3 nucleotides: TGTGCCAGCAGCTTGACTCCGGGACGCCCGAACGAGCAGTACTTC. As protein: CASSLTPGRPNEQYF.

The chain employs TRBV19 and TRBJ2-1, with 8 bases matching TRBD1. The CDR3 has 16 amino acids. Germline V CDR1 and CDR2: LNHDA, SQIVND (reference sequence). The J segment lost 0 bases and the V segment lost 4 bases, leaving 5 bases of the junction unmatched. DNA of the CDR3: TGTGCCAGTAGTACAGGGACAGGACTCTCCTACAATGAGCAGTTCTTC. It is translated as CASSTGTGLSYNEQFF.

To note about this clonotype: Just one base apart from a much larger clone, this may be a read error. The rearrangement uses TRBV7-9 and TRBJ2-1, with TRBD2 identical over 9 bases. Germline CDR1 SEHNR, CDR2 FQNEAQ (reference sequence). The length of the CDR3 is 15 residues. CDR3 coding DNA: TGTGCCGGCAGCTTGCGTAGCGGGAGTCGCGATGAGCAGTTCTTC. Its protein product is CAGSLRSGSRDEQFF.

V is TRBV24-1 and J is TRBJ1-1; D unresolved. CDR1 KGHDR and CDR2 SFDVKD come from the germline V gene. Trimming stripped 8 bases from V and 1 base from J, with 7 bases between. The CDR3 extends over 12 amino acids. The CDR3 DNA reads as TGTGCCACCAAGGGATGGAACACTGAAGCTTTCTTT. Translated: CATKGWNTEAFF.

This chain connects TRBV5-1 to TRBJ2-5; D remains ambiguous. Germline lookup yields CDR1 SGHRS and CDR2 YFSETQ. The CDR3 is 13 residues long. V was trimmed by 3 bases and J by 5 bases, leaving 11 bases between them. CDR3 residues: CASSSGTIETQYF. Here the CDR3 DNA reads TGCGCCAGCAGCTCAGGAACGATCGAGACCCAGTACTTC.

The chain combines TRBV29-1 with TRBJ2-3, with D perhaps TRBD1 (6 bases). The CDR3 extends over 13 amino acids. Germline V gene data show CDR1 as SQVTM and CDR2 as ANQGSEA. V lost 4 bases and J lost 3, with 11 bases in between. The DNA of the CDR3 is TGCAGCGTTGTGCGCCAGGGGACAGATACGCAGTATTTT. Translated, it gives CSVVRQGTDTQYF.